Listed below are T cell receptor beta chains from one sample, sequenced in a study of technical replicates of blood from a handful of donors. Sequencing was performed with immunoSEQ multiplex PCR; in TCRdb, only in-frame clones are kept and a portion is missing. The profile shows about 75,000 clones, approximately 97% of them singletons. The sequenced sample was T cells isolated from PBMCs. The receptors originated from a human donor in good health. CDR3s include the opening cysteine and the closing phenylalanine or tryptophan. D genes are given only for firm matches. Where a row states a size, it is once, few, many or the class of an expanded clone; other rows omit it.

d_call: TRBD1
j_call: TRBJ1-2
v_call: TRBV7-8
clone_size: .
cdr3_nt: TGTGCCAGCAGCTTAGCACTAGGGACAGGGTCCGGCTACACCTTC
cdr3_aa: CASSLALGTGSGYTF

d_call: .
j_call: TRBJ1-2
v_call: TRBV19
clone_size: .
cdr3_nt: TGTGCCAGTAGTATGGAGGGCCCGACAGATGGCCGTGGCTACACCTTC
cdr3_aa: CASSMEGPTDGRGYTF

d_call: TRBD1
j_call: TRBJ2-5
v_call: TRBV2
clone_size: .
cdr3_nt: TGTGCCAGCGGTCCACGGGACAGGGTACAAGAGACCCAGTACTTC
cdr3_aa: CASGPRDRVQETQYF

d_call: .
j_call: TRBJ1-1
v_call: TRBV11-3
clone_size: .
cdr3_nt: TGTGCCAGCAGCTCCTTCGGGGGGAACACTGAAGCTTTCTTT
cdr3_aa: CASSSFGGNTEAFF

d_call: .
j_call: TRBJ1-4
v_call: TRBV7-9
clone_size: .
cdr3_nt: TGTGCCAGCAGCTTTAGTGAAAAACTGTTTTTT
cdr3_aa: CASSFSEKLFF

d_call: .
j_call: TRBJ1-5
v_call: TRBV19
clone_size: .
cdr3_nt: TGTGCCAGTACCTCCCTCGCCGGGGGGCATAGCAATCAGCCCCAGCATTTT
cdr3_aa: CASTSLAGGHSNQPQHF

d_call: .
j_call: TRBJ2-5
v_call: TRBV5-1
clone_size: .
cdr3_nt: TGCGCCAGCAGCGCTTCAGGATTCCAAGAGACCCAGTACTTC
cdr3_aa: CASSASGFQETQYF

d_call: .
j_call: TRBJ2-7
v_call: TRBV5-4
clone_size: .
cdr3_nt: TGTGCCAGCAGCTTGGGAGACAGCTCCTACGAGCAGTACTTC
cdr3_aa: CASSLGDSSYEQYF

d_call: TRBD1
j_call: TRBJ2-7
v_call: TRBV5-1
clone_size: once
cdr3_nt: TGCGCCAGCAGCTTTGGGACAGCTTTATTCTCGAACGAGCAGTACTTC
cdr3_aa: CASSFGTALFSNEQYF

d_call: .
j_call: TRBJ1-3
v_call: TRBV29-1
clone_size: .
cdr3_nt: TGCAGCGTTGAAGATAGGAGCGGATCTTATTCAGACACCATATATTTT
cdr3_aa: CSVEDRSGSYSDTIYF

d_call: .
j_call: TRBJ1-1
v_call: TRBV6-5
clone_size: .
cdr3_nt: TGTGCCAGCAGTTACGGCAGGTCAGAAGCTTTCTTT
cdr3_aa: CASSYGRSEAFF

d_call: TRBD1
j_call: TRBJ2-7
v_call: TRBV5-8
clone_size: .
cdr3_nt: TGTGCCAGCAGCTTGGGTTACTTACAGGGGGCGGGATCCTACGAGCAGTACTTC
cdr3_aa: CASSLGYLQGAGSYEQYF

d_call: TRBD2
j_call: TRBJ2-4
v_call: TRBV2
clone_size: .
cdr3_nt: TGTGCCAGCAGTGGGCCCTCGAGGAGCGGGAGATTCTTTCAGTACTTC
cdr3_aa: CASSGPSRSGRFFQYF

d_call: .
j_call: TRBJ2-5
v_call: TRBV5-1
clone_size: .
cdr3_nt: TGCGCCAGCAGCCGCCCAGACAGATCCCCTGAGACCCAGTACTTC
cdr3_aa: CASSRPDRSPETQYF

d_call: .
j_call: TRBJ1-2
v_call: TRBV9
clone_size: once
cdr3_nt: TGTGCCAGCAGCGCGGGGGGAGGGAGGGATGGCTACACCTTC
cdr3_aa: CASSAGGGRDGYTF

d_call: .
j_call: TRBJ1-1
v_call: TRBV19
clone_size: .
cdr3_nt: TGTGCCAGTATGCCGAGTAGCACTGAAGCTTTCTTT
cdr3_aa: CASMPSSTEAFF

d_call: TRBD2
j_call: TRBJ2-1
v_call: TRBV5-1
clone_size: .
cdr3_nt: TGCGCCAGCAGCTTGGCAGGACTAGTGAACAATGAGCAGTTCTTC
cdr3_aa: CASSLAGLVNNEQFF

d_call: TRBD1
j_call: TRBJ1-2
v_call: TRBV7-6
clone_size: once
cdr3_nt: TGTGCCAGCAGCTTGAGACAGGGGGCTGGCTACACCTTC
cdr3_aa: CASSLRQGAGYTF

d_call: TRBD2
j_call: TRBJ2-7
v_call: TRBV7-6
clone_size: .
cdr3_nt: TGTGCCAGCAGCCAAGGACTAGCGGGAGGGATGGGCCCTACCTACGAGCAGTACTTC
cdr3_aa: CASSQGLAGGMGPTYEQYF

d_call: .
j_call: TRBJ2-7
v_call: TRBV10-1
clone_size: .
cdr3_nt: TGCGCCAGCAGTCCGACTCCATACGAGCAGTACTTC
cdr3_aa: CASSPTPYEQYF

d_call: .
j_call: TRBJ1-5
v_call: TRBV10-1
clone_size: .
cdr3_nt: TGCGCCAGCAGTGAGTCAGGGGCTGAGCCCCAGCATTTT
cdr3_aa: CASSESGAEPQHF

d_call: .
j_call: TRBJ1-1
v_call: TRBV18
clone_size: .
cdr3_nt: TGTGCCAGCTCAGGCGACAGATTGAACACTGAAGCTTTCTTT
cdr3_aa: CASSGDRLNTEAFF

d_call: .
j_call: TRBJ1-1
v_call: TRBV10-3
clone_size: .
cdr3_nt: TGTGCCATCAGTGAGTCGATCATTAGGGGGAACACTGAAGCTTTCTTT
cdr3_aa: CAISESIIRGNTEAFF